This T cell receptor (beta chain) was profiled in a study of blood T cell repertoires in COVID-19 (dated by TCRdb to the early 2020s). With respect to the entire study: Samples from collaborators originated in the United States, Italy and Spain and spanned both the acute and convalescent phases of COVID-19. The samples were drawn from two sources: the first 160 participants of the ongoing ImmuneRACE study, and over 950 subjects contributed by 6 global collaborators. The sample metadata nearly always contained a de-identified subject ID, COVID-19 status, age in years and sex. The dataset comprised deeply sampled blood TCRbeta repertoires from subjects exposed to, actively infected with, or recovered from COVID-19. The repertoires were released in a freely available public database intended as a resource for research on the immune response to SARS-CoV-2. Where available, HLA class I and class II types were obtained from metadata supplied by the sample provider rather than from assay-based typing. The material from the prospective study consisted of cDNA or gDNA derived from T cells, B-cell-depleted T cells, or PBMCs. The paper's findings and limits, for the study overall: Clinical and demographic metadata were provided uncurated, with the amount varying by source and participant.

Trimming takes 2 bases from V and 8 bases from J, and the germline ends sit 16 bases apart. The cysteine opens and the phenylalanine closes a CDR3 of 15 amino acids. The CDR3 DNA has 45 bases and is translated from base 1. The CDR1 and CDR2 encoded by the germline V gene are KGHSH and LQKENI. Worth noting for this clone: The target of this receptor is not known. No much larger clonotype is one base removed from it; base qualities were not supplied.

The immunoSEQ Assay, a bias-controlled multiplex PCR, was used to amplify TCRbeta CDR3 regions from genomic DNA. Per the original workflow: The number of nucleated cells in each sample was estimated from the amplification of reference gene primers within the assay. To quantify the absolute abundance of each unique TCRbeta CDR3 rearrangement, sequence reads were collapsed and filtered. For each sample, productive Simpson clonality was calculated as the square root of Simpson's diversity index across productive rearrangements. TCRdb retrieved this table from immuneACCESS and kept in-frame rearrangements only. Not all clones are present; in checked studies, unresolved V genes account for under half, and no reason is known for the remainder. V, J and clone size reflect that table, while D and trimming were determined from the DNA. The sample contains about 400,000 clones, around 86% of them found a single time. Jointly, the top ten make up about 3% of the sample.

The collaborating institutions used their own protocols to collect whole blood in K2EDTA tubes. For TCRbeta analysis, collaborators shipped samples in one of three forms: frozen whole blood, isolated PBMCs, or DNA extracted from either of those sample types. What was sequenced was peripheral blood. The chain links TRBV18 with TRBJ2-1; possibly the D gene is TRBD2, per 6 matching bases. The source is a human donor in a cohort sampled during active COVID-19. The nucleotide sequence is given as TGTGCCAGCTCACCAGGGGGGAGAAGCGGGCATGAGCAGTTCTTC. The resulting protein is CASSPGGRSGHEQFF.